This paragraph reports one T cell receptor beta chain. Its target is not known. 13 Jbeta primers and 60 Vbeta primers were used for the PCR. Only in-frame clones appear in the TCRdb table, and some are missing; sequencing was by immunoSEQ multiplex PCR. Of some 150,000 clones detected, approximately 80% appear once; the ten largest clones hold more than 1.5%. The data stem from a study of cytomegalovirus exposure and HLA in healthy donors. Trimming stripped 5 bases from V and 10 bases from J, with 11 bases between. The CDR3 spans 11 residues. Germline CDR1 SEHNR, CDR2 FQNEAQ (reference sequence). Findings of the study overall: It was reportedly the case that the classifier diagnosed cytomegalovirus status with high specificity and sensitivity. The authors listed 180 or so TCR beta chains as cytomegalovirus-associated.

The rearrangement uses TRBV7-9 and TRBJ1-1; maybe TRBD1 (6 bases). The clonotype originates from a woman aged 40 to 50 in good health and CMV-seronegative. The sequencing input was PBMCs. The CDR3: CASSRQGRAFF. The CDR3 DNA reads as TGTGCCAGCAGCCGGCAGGGGCGAGCTTTCTTT.